This TCR beta chain was found in a study of cytotoxic CD8 clonotypes in ibrutinib-treated CLL (dated by TCRdb to the early 2020s). General notes on the study: The cohort had 11 relapsed/refractory and approximately 14 treatment-naive patients; about 17 were IGHV unmutated. Responses were partial in 24 patients and complete in 2; after median about 5.5 years follow-up, about 15 stayed in remission and about twelve progressed. Response samples were taken after a median of approximately eleven months on treatment, ranging from 6 to 36 months. Samples averaged around 280,000 productive templates and 94,082 productive rearrangements. Of the roughly 81 people in the trial, 26 had longitudinal samples available. Cryopreserved peripheral blood mononuclear cells were obtained prior to treatment, at the time of response, and at either disease progression or sustained remission. Patients were still on ibrutinib when every remission and progressive disease sample was collected.

The CDR3, cysteine through phenylalanine, is 14 amino acids long. The DNA shown is the 42-base CDR3, in frame from base 1. The V end loses 5 bases and the J end loses 7 bases, and a stretch of 17 bases separates them. CDR1 is given as MDHEN and CDR2 as SYDVKM, both from the germline V gene. The time point label on this specimen signifies: progressive disease on ibrutinib. For TCR beta library preparation, roughly 2 micrograms of genomic DNA were extracted from the cryopreserved PBMCs. Longitudinal blood samples from CLL patients on ibrutinib monotherapy were analyzed using high-throughput TCR beta sequencing. Patients were enrolled in a phase 2 open-label single-center ibrutinib monotherapy trial. Overall results and qualifications from the work: Public clonotypes were rare and either shrank or stayed stable during treatment, and the rise in clonality at ibrutinib response reflected expansion of private clonotypes. Lymph node repertoires were not examined, and the timing of sampling was not matched between patients in sustained remission and those whose disease progressed. Baseline clonality exceeded that of age-matched healthy donors and correlated strongly with circulating CD8+ T-cell counts. Clonality rose at ibrutinib response, remained stable during sustained remission, and dropped back toward baseline at progression.

This clone registers as medium-sized (0.01 to 0.1%) within its sample. Its antigen target is currently unknown. Base-call qualities are not available, and no considerably larger clone is one nucleotide away. The goal of deep resolution MiSeq sequencing was a depth between 1 in 1 million and 1 in 200,000 T cells, and coverage averaged 10x per clonotype. The immunoSEQ hsTCRB Kit was used to generate the TCR beta libraries. The study's own analysis went as follows. The data were analyzed with ImmunoSEQ Analyzer and ImmunoSEQ Data Assistant, and V, D and J gene assignments followed IMGT definitions. Clonality was computed as one minus normalized Shannon entropy of productive rearrangement frequencies, ranging from 0 to 1. Only overrepresented clonotypes making up at least 0.05% of the repertoire of each patient were included in the public clonotype analysis. About a dozen repertoires from age-matched healthy donors, obtained from immuneACCESS, served as clonality controls. What TCRdb holds here is the immuneACCESS table cut down to in-frame rearrangements. Part of the clones is not present; checked against another copy, under half of the missing clones reflect an unresolved V gene, and the others are unexplained. V, J and clone size are taken as reported in that table, and D and trimming were inferred from the DNA itself. The sample includes about 40,000 clones, with about three quarters observed a single time. The ten most abundant clones make up over 9% of the sample.

The sequence joins TRBV28 to TRBJ1-1, with a weak D call of TRBD1 (5 bases match). This specimen consisted of PBMCs, obtained at disease progression, from a patient treated with ibrutinib. The source of this sequence is a human donor with chronic lymphocytic leukemia. Here the CDR3 is given as CASSMWTSGGEAFF. The DNA is TGTGCCAGCAGTATGTGGACATCGGGAGGTGAAGCTTTCTTT.